This T cell receptor (beta chain) was documented in a study of T-cell memory formation after mild COVID-19. The V gene lost 6 bases and the J gene lost 5 bases, with 11 bases spanning the gap. Germline CDR1 reads DFQATT; CDR2 reads SNEGSKA (reference sequence). CDR3 size: 12 residues. TCRdb used MiXCR to reprocess the 5' RACE reads, holding one entry per CDR3 protein. The table includes hundreds of thousands of distinct CDR3 sequences, around a sixth detected once. The chain carries TRBV20-1 and TRBJ1-5, with D unclear. Specimen: PBMCs or a T cell subset sorted from them (not recorded which). The source is a young man who had mild COVID-19 (a few samples of this study predate the infection). Cell type and time point are not known. As DNA, the CDR3 is TGCAGTGCCAGATCCGGGGATCAGCCCCAGCATTTT. As protein: CSARSGDQPQHF.